This TCR beta chain was found in a study of cytomegalovirus exposure and HLA in healthy donors. Findings and limits, study-wide: Productive status was seen about 87% or about 30% of the time for most TCR beta V segments in an earlier analysis. It was reportedly the case that the classifier diagnosed cytomegalovirus status with high specificity and sensitivity. HLA restriction was apparent for most CMV-associated TCR beta chains in a later analysis.

Amplification used 60 Vbeta primers and 13 Jbeta primers. Clones were sequenced by immunoSEQ multiplex PCR, and TCRdb holds only the in-frame ones, with some missing. Here the sample spans some 140,000 clones, about 83% being singletons. This CDR3 has 16 amino acids. Germline V gives CDR1 SGHRS, CDR2 YFSETQ. V lost 0 bases, J lost 3 bases, and 4 bases stayed unmatched. This clone has just a few counts. Its target is unknown. Material: PBMCs. This TCR was sampled from a woman between 40 and 55 years old in good health and CMV-seronegative. J is TRBJ2-7 and V is TRBV5-1; 12 bases are a match to TRBD2. The CDR3 here is CASSLATSGGNYEQYF. CDR3 nucleotides: TGCGCCAGCAGCTTGGCCACTAGCGGGGGGAACTACGAGCAGTACTTC.